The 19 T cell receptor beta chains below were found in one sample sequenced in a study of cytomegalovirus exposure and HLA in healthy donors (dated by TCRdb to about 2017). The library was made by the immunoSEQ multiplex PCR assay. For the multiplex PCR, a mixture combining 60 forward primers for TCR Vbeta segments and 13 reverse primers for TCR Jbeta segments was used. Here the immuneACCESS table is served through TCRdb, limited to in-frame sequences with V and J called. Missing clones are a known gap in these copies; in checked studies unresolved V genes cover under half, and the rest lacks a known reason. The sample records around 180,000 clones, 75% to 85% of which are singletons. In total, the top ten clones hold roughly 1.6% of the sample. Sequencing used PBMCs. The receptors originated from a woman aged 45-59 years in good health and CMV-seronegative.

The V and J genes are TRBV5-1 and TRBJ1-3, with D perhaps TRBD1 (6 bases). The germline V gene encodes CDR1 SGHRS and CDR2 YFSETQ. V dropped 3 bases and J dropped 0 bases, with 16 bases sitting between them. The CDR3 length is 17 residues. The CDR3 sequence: CASSSLKGGSSGNTIYF. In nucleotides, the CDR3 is TGCGCCAGCAGCTCCCTGAAGGGGGGGAGCTCTGGAAACACCATATATTTT.

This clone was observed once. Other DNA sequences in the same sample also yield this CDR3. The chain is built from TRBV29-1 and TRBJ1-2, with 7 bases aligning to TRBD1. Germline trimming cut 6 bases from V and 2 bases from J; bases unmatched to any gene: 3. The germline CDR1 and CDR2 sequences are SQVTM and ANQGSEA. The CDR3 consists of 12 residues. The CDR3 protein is CSVEQGNYGYTF. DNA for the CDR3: TGCAGCGTCGAACAGGGGAACTATGGCTACACCTTC.

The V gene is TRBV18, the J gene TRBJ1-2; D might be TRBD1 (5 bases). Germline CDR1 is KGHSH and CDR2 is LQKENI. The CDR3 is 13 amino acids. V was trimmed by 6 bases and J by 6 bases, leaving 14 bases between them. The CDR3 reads CASSSTESHGYTF. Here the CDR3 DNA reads TGTGCCAGCTCCTCGACAGAATCTCATGGCTACACCTTC.

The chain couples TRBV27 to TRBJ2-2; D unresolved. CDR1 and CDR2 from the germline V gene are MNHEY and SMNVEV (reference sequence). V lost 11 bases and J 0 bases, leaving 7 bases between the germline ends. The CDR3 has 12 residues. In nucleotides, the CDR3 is TGTGCCTGCCAGGCGAACACCGGGGAGCTGTTTTTT. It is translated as CACQANTGELFF.

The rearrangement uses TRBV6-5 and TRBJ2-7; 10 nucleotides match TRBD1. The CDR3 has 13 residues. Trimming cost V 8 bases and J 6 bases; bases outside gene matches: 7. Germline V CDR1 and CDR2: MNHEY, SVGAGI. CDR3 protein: CASREGTGAEQYF. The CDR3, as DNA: TGTGCCAGCCGAGAAGGGACAGGGGCCGAGCAGTACTTC.

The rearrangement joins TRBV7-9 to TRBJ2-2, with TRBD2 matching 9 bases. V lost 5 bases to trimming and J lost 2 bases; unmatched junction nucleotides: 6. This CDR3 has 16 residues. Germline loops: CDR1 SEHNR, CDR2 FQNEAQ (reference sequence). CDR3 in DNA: TGTGCCAGCAGCCCCCGGACTAGCGACAACACCGGGGAGCTGTTTTTT. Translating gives CASSPRTSDNTGELFF.

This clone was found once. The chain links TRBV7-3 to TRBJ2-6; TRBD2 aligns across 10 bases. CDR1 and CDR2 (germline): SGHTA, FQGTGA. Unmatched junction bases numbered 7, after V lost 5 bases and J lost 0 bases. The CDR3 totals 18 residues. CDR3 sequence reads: CASSLGIAGGSGANVLTF. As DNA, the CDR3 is TGTGCCAGCAGCCTAGGGATAGCGGGGGGCTCTGGGGCCAACGTCCTGACTTTC.

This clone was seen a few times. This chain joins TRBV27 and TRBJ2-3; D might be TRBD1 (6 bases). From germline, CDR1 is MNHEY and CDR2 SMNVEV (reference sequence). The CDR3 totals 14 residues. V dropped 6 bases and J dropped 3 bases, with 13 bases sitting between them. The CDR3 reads CASRDRIGTDTQYF. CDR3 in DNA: TGTGCCAGCAGGGACAGAATTGGGACAGATACGCAGTATTTT.

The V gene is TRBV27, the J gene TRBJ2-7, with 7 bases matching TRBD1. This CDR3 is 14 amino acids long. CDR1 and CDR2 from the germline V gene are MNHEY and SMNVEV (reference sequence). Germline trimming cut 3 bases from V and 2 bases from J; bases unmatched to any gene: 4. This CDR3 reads CASSFDREPYEQYF. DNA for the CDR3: TGTGCCAGCAGTTTCGACAGGGAACCCTACGAGCAGTACTTC.

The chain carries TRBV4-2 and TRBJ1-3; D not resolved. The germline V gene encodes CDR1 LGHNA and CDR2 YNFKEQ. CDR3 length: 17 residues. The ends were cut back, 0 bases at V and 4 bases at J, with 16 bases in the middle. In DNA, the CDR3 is TGTGCCAGCAGCCAAGATCTTAATAGTCCACTAGGAAACACCATATATTTT. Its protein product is CASSQDLNSPLGNTIYF.

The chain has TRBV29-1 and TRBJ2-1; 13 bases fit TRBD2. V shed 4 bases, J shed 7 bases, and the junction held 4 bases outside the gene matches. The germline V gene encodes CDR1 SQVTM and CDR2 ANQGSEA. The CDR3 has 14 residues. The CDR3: CSVVGLAGKNEQFF. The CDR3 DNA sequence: TGCAGCGTTGTGGGACTAGCGGGAAAAAATGAGCAGTTCTTC.

CDR3 loop: CAIQGPNNNEQFF. CDR3 bases: TGTGCCATCCAGGGGCCTAACAACAATGAGCAGTTCTTC. The rearrangement links TRBV28 to TRBJ2-1, with a tentative D call TRBD1 (6 bases). V lost 10 bases to trimming and J lost 5 bases, with 15 bases between them. Germline CDR1 MDHEN, CDR2 SYDVKM. The CDR3 has 13 residues.

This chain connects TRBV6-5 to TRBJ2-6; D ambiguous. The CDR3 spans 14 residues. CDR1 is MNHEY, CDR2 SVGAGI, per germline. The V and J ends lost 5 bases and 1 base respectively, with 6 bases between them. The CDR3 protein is CASSPFSGANVLTF. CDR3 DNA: TGTGCCAGCAGTCCGTTTTCTGGGGCCAACGTCCTGACTTTC.

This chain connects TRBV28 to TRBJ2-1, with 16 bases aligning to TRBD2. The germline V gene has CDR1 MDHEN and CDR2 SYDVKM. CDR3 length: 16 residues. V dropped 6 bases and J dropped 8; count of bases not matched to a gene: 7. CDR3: CASRPGLAGGQDEQFF. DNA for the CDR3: TGTGCCAGCAGACCGGGACTAGCGGGAGGGCAGGATGAGCAGTTCTTC. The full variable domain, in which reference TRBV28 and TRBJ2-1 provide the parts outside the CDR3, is DVKVTQSSRYLVKRTGEKVFLECVQDMDHENMFWYRQDPGLGLRLIYFSYDVKMKEKGDIPEGYSVSREKKERFSLILESASTNQTSMYLCASRPGLAGGQDEQFFGPGTRLTVL.

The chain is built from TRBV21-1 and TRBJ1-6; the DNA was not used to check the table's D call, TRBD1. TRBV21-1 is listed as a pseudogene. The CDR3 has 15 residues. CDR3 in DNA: TGTGCCAGCAGCACGCGACAGGATAGGAATTCACCCCTCCACTTT. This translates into CASSTRQDRNSPLHF.

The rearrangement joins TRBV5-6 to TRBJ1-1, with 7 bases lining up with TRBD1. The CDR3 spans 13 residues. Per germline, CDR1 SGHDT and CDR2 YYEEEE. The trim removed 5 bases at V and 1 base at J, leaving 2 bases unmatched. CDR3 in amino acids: CASRRTGNTEAFF. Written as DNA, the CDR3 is TGTGCCAGCAGACGGACAGGGAACACTGAAGCTTTCTTT.

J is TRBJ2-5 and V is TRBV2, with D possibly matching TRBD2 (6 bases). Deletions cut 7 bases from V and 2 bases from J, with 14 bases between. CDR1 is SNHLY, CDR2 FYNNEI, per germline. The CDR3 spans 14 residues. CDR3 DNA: TGTGCCAGCATGATCGCGGGGAGGCAAGAGACCCAGTACTTC. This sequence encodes CASMIAGRQETQYF. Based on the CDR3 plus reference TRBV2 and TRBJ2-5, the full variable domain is EPEVTQTPSHQVTQMGQEVILRCVPISNHLYFYWYRQILGQKVEFLVSFYNNEISEKSEIFDDQFSVERPDGSNFTLKIRSTKLEDSAMYFCASMIAGRQETQYFGPGTRLLVL.

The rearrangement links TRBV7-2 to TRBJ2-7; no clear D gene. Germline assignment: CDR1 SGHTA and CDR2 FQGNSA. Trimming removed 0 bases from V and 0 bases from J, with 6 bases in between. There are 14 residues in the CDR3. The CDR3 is CASSLAAFSYEQYF. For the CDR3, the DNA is TGTGCCAGCAGCTTAGCGGCTTTCTCCTACGAGCAGTACTTC.

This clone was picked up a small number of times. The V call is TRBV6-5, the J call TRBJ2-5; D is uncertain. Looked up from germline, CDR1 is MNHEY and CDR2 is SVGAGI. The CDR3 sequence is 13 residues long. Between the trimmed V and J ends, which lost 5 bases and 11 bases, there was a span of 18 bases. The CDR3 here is CASSHPVTVEQYF. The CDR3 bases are TGTGCCAGCAGTCACCCGGTTACAGTTGAGCAGTACTTC.